The 25 T cell receptor beta chains listed next were all sequenced from one sample in a study of a mutant IDH1 vaccine in newly diagnosed glioma. Regarding time point: week 23, last vaccination. All doses held 300 ug of mutant IDH1 20-mer peptide, with topical imiquimod. Repertoires were generated with immunoSEQ multiplex PCR, while TCRdb's copy carries only in-frame clones and drops some. The sample includes about 65,000 clones, around 83% seen only once; the top ten take approximately 4%. Their cognate antigens are unknown. This specimen was PBMCs, taken from a glioma patient whose treatment included an IDH1 peptide vaccine. These receptors were collected from a man aged 30-40 years with glioma.

This chain joins TRBV20-1 and TRBJ1-2; D gene uncertain. V lost 5 bases, J lost 5 bases, and 6 bases lay in between. The germline V gene has CDR1 DFQATT and CDR2 SNEGSKA (reference sequence). The CDR3 sequence is 10 residues long. Written as DNA, the CDR3 is TGCAGTGCTTTCGAGTATGGCTACACCTTC. This encodes CSAFEYGYTF.

The V call is TRBV25-1, the J call TRBJ2-3; D unresolved. From germline, CDR1 is MGHDK and CDR2 SYGVNS. This CDR3 region has 11 residues. Trimming removed 5 bases at V and 10 bases at J, with 10 bases between. The CDR3 spells CASSWFDAQYF. The CDR3 DNA reads as TGTGCCAGCAGTTGGTTCGATGCGCAGTATTTT.

This sequence joins TRBV4-2 and TRBJ1-2; D remains unclear. This CDR3 has 16 residues. From germline, CDR1 is LGHNA and CDR2 YNFKEQ. Trimming shortened V by 0 bases and J by 4 bases, and 15 bases separated the two germline ends. CDR3 amino acids: CASSQDRDISVYGYTF. Written as DNA, the CDR3 is TGTGCCAGCAGCCAAGATCGGGATATTTCGGTCTATGGCTACACCTTC.

The V call is TRBV28, the J call TRBJ2-3; no reliable D call. V lost 3 bases to trimming and J lost 6 bases, with 4 bases between them. The length of the CDR3 is 11 residues. Per germline, CDR1 MDHEN and CDR2 SYDVKM. The CDR3 bases are TGTGCCAGCAGTTTGAGGGATACGCAGTATTTT. This translates into CASSLRDTQYF.

The chain is built from TRBV18 and TRBJ2-7, with D unclear. CDR1 is KGHSH and CDR2 is LQKENI in the germline V gene. CDR3 length equals 12 residues. Trimming shortened V by 2 bases and J by 4 bases, and 6 bases separated the two germline ends. CDR3 region: CASSPYSYEQYF. The CDR3 DNA follows: TGTGCCAGCTCACCATACAGTTACGAGCAGTACTTC.

This chain uses TRBV4-1 with TRBJ2-3; no definite D call. CDR3 length: 12 residues. Germline V CDR1 and CDR2: MGHRA, YSYEKL. Trimming took off 0 bases at V and 10 bases at J, with 8 bases between the two ends. The CDR3: CASSQDTSSQYF. The CDR3 DNA is TGCGCCAGCAGCCAAGACACAAGCTCGCAGTATTTT.

This clone is a singleton in its sample. The V and J genes are TRBV19 and TRBJ1-2; TRBD1 aligns across 7 bases. This CDR3 comprises 13 residues. Unmatched junction bases numbered 5, after V lost 2 bases and J lost 8 bases. Germline CDR1 and CDR2: LNHDA and SQIVND (reference sequence). The CDR3 spells CASSIIQGGGYTF. In nucleotides, the CDR3 is TGTGCCAGTAGTATAATTCAGGGGGGCGGCTACACCTTC.

The chain has TRBV19 and TRBJ1-4; D unresolved. There are 15 residues in the CDR3. Looked up from germline, CDR1 is LNHDA and CDR2 is SQIVND (reference sequence). V lost 2 bases, J lost 8 bases, and 15 bases lay in between. The CDR3 DNA is TGTGCCAGTAGTATAATACGGGGAGCATCGGAAAAACTGTTTTTT. It encodes CASSIIRGASEKLFF.

The chain links TRBV27 to TRBJ2-2, with D possibly TRBD1 on 6 matching bases. This CDR3 comprises 17 residues. The ends were cut back, 5 bases at V and 4 bases at J, with 20 bases in the middle. Germline-derived CDR1 and CDR2 are MNHEY and SMNVEV (reference sequence). The CDR3 DNA reads TGTGCCAGCAGTCCTCAGGGACCAGGGGCGGGCACCGGGGAGCTGTTTTTT. This gives the protein CASSPQGPGAGTGELFF.

This chain joins TRBV5-1 and TRBJ2-6; D ambiguous. The CDR3 sequence is 16 residues long. V was cut by 0 bases and J by 0 bases, with 7 bases left in between. Germline CDR1 SGHRS, CDR2 YFSETQ. The CDR3: CASSLEGSSGANVLTF. The CDR3 DNA is TGCGCCAGCAGCTTGGAGGGAAGCTCTGGGGCCAACGTCCTGACTTTC.

The chain carries TRBV18 and TRBJ1-1, with a possible D match to TRBD1 (5 bases). This CDR3 region has 14 residues. Trimming cost V 3 bases and J 1 base, with 9 bases left between them. The germline V gene encodes CDR1 KGHSH and CDR2 LQKENI. The CDR3 loop is CASSPGLGNTEAFF. CDR3 nucleotide sequence: TGTGCCAGCTCACCGGGGCTGGGGAACACTGAAGCTTTCTTT.

The V gene is TRBV6-1, the J gene TRBJ1-2, with D uncertain. CDR1 MNHNS and CDR2 SASEGT come from the germline V gene. Trimming removed 3 bases at V and 4 bases at J, with 3 bases between. The CDR3 loop spans 11 amino acids. The CDR3 DNA is TGTGCCAGCAGTGAGGCCTATGGCTACACCTTC. Residues: CASSEAYGYTF.

This chain joins TRBV30 and TRBJ1-3; D unclear. The germline CDR1 and CDR2 sequences are GTSNPN and SVGIG (reference sequence). Trimming cost V 0 bases and J 3 bases, with 6 bases left between them. The CDR3 sequence is 13 residues long. CDR3 region: CAWSVYNGNTIYF. CDR3 sequence (DNA): TGTGCCTGGAGTGTTTATAATGGAAACACCATATATTTT.

The rearrangement uses TRBV4-1 and TRBJ2-3, with D tentatively TRBD2 (5 bases). Germline V gene data show CDR1 as MGHRA and CDR2 as YSYEKL. Trimming took 2 bases from V and 2 from J, leaving 11 bases between them. There are 15 residues in the CDR3. CDR3: CASSQTGLNTDTQYF. The CDR3 DNA follows: TGCGCCAGCAGCCAAACCGGACTGAACACAGATACGCAGTATTTT.

The chain links TRBV5-1 to TRBJ1-2; 8 bases agree with TRBD1. In germline, CDR1 is SGHRS, CDR2 YFSETQ. The CDR3 is 15 amino acids. With V trimmed by 0 bases and J by 7 bases, 8 bases remained unmatched. CDR3 residues: CASSLASGQGIGYTF. The CDR3 DNA follows: TGCGCCAGCAGCTTGGCCAGCGGACAGGGAATTGGCTACACCTTC.

The J gene is TRBJ1-1, the V gene TRBV27; 8 bases map to TRBD1. Germline V gene data show CDR1 as MNHEY and CDR2 as SMNVEV (reference sequence). The CDR3 has 17 residues. The V gene end was trimmed by 6 bases and the J gene end by 2 bases; junction bases not matched to a gene: 14. The CDR3 region is CASRLFGGAGGNTEAFF. CDR3 DNA: TGTGCCAGCAGACTTTTTGGGGGGGCAGGGGGCAACACTGAAGCTTTCTTT.

The rearrangement links TRBV6-5 to TRBJ2-1; D is undetermined. The CDR3 totals 12 residues. V lost 7 bases to trimming and J lost 1 base, with 5 bases between them. CDR1 and CDR2 from the germline V gene are MNHEY and SVGAGI. The CDR3 loop is CASTNSYNEQFF. DNA for the CDR3: TGTGCCAGCACTAATTCCTACAATGAGCAGTTCTTC.

This clone was counted once. The V gene is TRBV28, the J gene TRBJ1-3; D may be TRBD1 (5 bases). The ends were cut back, 0 bases at V and 0 bases at J, with 21 bases in the middle. The germline V gene has CDR1 MDHEN and CDR2 SYDVKM. The CDR3 contains 20 residues. CDR3 sequence (DNA): TGTGCCAGCAGTTTATGGCCGTTCGGGACTAGGAAAGACTCTGGAAACACCATATATTTT. The encoded protein is CASSLWPFGTRKDSGNTIYF.

V is TRBV5-4 and J is TRBJ1-6; no clear D gene. The CDR3 is made up of 15 amino acids. Germline CDR1 is SGHNT and CDR2 is YYREEE (reference sequence). V lost 4 bases and J lost 0, with 8 bases in between. The CDR3 spells CASSPTPSYNSPLHF. CDR3 sequence (DNA): TGTGCCAGCAGCCCGACACCCTCCTATAATTCACCCCTCCACTTT.

This clone was picked up one time. The chain carries TRBV21-1 and TRBJ1-2. TRBV21-1 is recorded as a pseudogene. This CDR3 has 16 amino acids. The DNA for the CDR3 is TGTGCCAGCAGCAAAGTCGGGTCCGTCCAGGTGCGGGGCTACACCTTC. Translated, it gives CASSKVGSVQVRGYTF.

There are a few counts of this clone. The rearrangement joins TRBV4-1 to TRBJ2-3, with D maybe TRBD2 (5 bases). Germline CDR1 is MGHRA and CDR2 is YSYEKL. Trimming took off 3 bases at V and 1 base at J, with 17 bases between the two ends. CDR3 length: 17 residues. The chain's CDR3 is CASSQGAWTGRTDTQYF. For the CDR3, the DNA is TGCGCCAGCAGCCAGGGAGCTTGGACCGGGCGCACAGATACGCAGTATTTT.

The chain employs TRBV19 and TRBJ1-4, with TRBD1 as a possible D gene (6 bases). CDR1 and CDR2 (germline): LNHDA, SQIVND (reference sequence). The CDR3 is 14 residues long. V was clipped by 2 bases and J by 5 bases, with 9 bases between them. Here the CDR3 DNA reads TGTGCCAGTAGTATATTAGGGGGGAATGAAAAACTGTTTTTT. It codes for CASSILGGNEKLFF.

The V and J genes are TRBV7-9 and TRBJ1-4; D is uncertain. Trimming cost V 3 bases and J 0 bases, with 5 bases left between them. The length of the CDR3 is 14 residues. The germline CDR1 and CDR2 sequences are SEHNR and FQNEAQ (reference sequence). CDR3 loop: CASSLAPTNEKLFF. In DNA, the CDR3 is TGTGCCAGCAGCTTGGCTCCAACTAATGAAAAACTGTTTTTT.

This clone appeared once. CDR3 sequence (DNA): TGCGCCAGCAGCTCCCGGACAGGGGGCGTAGAGCAGTACTTC. The encoded protein is CASSSRTGGVEQYF. This chain uses TRBV5-1 with TRBJ2-7; 11 nucleotides line up with TRBD1. The junction had 6 bases not matched to a gene; V was cut back by 3 bases and J by 7 bases. The length of the CDR3 is 14 residues. Germline CDR1 SGHRS, CDR2 YFSETQ.

In DNA, the CDR3 is TGCGCCAGCAGCACTGACAGGGGCGAGCAGTACTTC. It encodes CASSTDRGEQYF. The J gene is TRBJ2-7, the V gene TRBV5-1, with 8 bases fitting TRBD1. The CDR3 covers 12 residues. In germline, CDR1 is SGHRS, CDR2 YFSETQ. V shed 4 bases, J shed 6 bases, and the junction held 3 bases outside the gene matches.